The 19 T cell receptor beta chains below were found in one sample sequenced in a study of T cells in Graves' hyperthyroidism and ophthalmopathy. Amplification of TCR beta CDR3 regions used RNA as the template. The HTBI primer set drove a first-round RT-PCR of the TCR CDR3. TCRdb re-called the multiplex PCR reads through MiXCR, storing one row per CDR3 protein. In the table there are around 300,000 distinct CDR3 sequences, over 11% of which are singletons. The specimen sequenced was blood. The source is a woman aged 30 to 39 with Graves' hyperthyroidism.

The V and J genes are TRBV28 and TRBJ2-3; D unresolved. Germline V lookup: CDR1 MDHEN, CDR2 SYDVKM. The V and J ends lost 5 bases and 6 bases respectively, with 15 bases between them. There are 14 residues in the CDR3. The CDR3 coding sequence is TGTGCCAGCAGTGATTCGATGAAGAGGGATACGCAGTATTTT. It codes for CASSDSMKRDTQYF.

V gene TRBV11-2 combines with J gene TRBJ2-7; 7 bases are shared with TRBD1. Germline loops: CDR1 SGHAT, CDR2 FQNNGV. V lost 5 bases and J lost 2; bases outside the gene matches: 6. The CDR3 extends over 14 amino acids. The chain's CDR3 is CASSGGQKAYEQYF. The DNA for the CDR3 is TGTGCCAGCAGCGGGGGACAGAAAGCCTACGAGCAGTACTTC.

As concerns this clonotype: One end of the junction varies from germline; a read error may be responsible. The chain uses TRBV7-9 and TRBJ1-1; D unclear. CDR1 is SEHNR and CDR2 is FQNEAQ in the germline V gene (reference sequence). CDR3 length equals 13 residues. The CDR3 bases are TGTGCCAGCGGCTTAGCCCCGGGCACTGAAGCTTTCTTT. It codes for CASGLAPGTEAFF.

The chain links TRBV12-3 or TRBV12-4 to TRBJ1-4; D remains unclear. The CDR3 runs to 14 residues. With 4 bases removed from V and 0 bases from J, the gap between germline ends came to 6 bases. The DNA for the CDR3 is TGTGCCAGCAGTTCCGTTGCAACTAATGAAAAACTGTTTTTT. This gives the protein CASSSVATNEKLFF.

This clonotype has a count of ten or more. This chain joins TRBV15 and TRBJ2-1; unclear D gene. This CDR3 is built from 14 residues. CDR1 LNHNV and CDR2 YYDKDF come from the germline V gene (reference sequence). The V end was cut by 0 bases, the J end by 5 bases, with 8 bases between. The CDR3 DNA sequence: TGTGCCACCAGCAGAGATTCGTCGGACAATGAGCAGTTCTTC. Translating gives CATSRDSSDNEQFF.

At least ten counts were recorded for this clonotype. This chain connects TRBV6-1 to TRBJ1-1; the D gene is possibly TRBD1 (6 bases). Germline assignment: CDR1 MNHNS and CDR2 SASEGT. V was trimmed by 3 bases and J by 1 base, leaving 6 bases between them. The CDR3 runs 13 residues. The CDR3 DNA reads as TGTGCCAGCAGTGACAGGGGGAACACTGAAGCTTTCTTT. Amino acids: CASSDRGNTEAFF.

This chain connects TRBV5-1 to TRBJ2-5; 10 bases match TRBD1. Germline V CDR1 and CDR2: SGHRS, YFSETQ. V lost 6 bases, J lost 4 bases, and 3 bases stayed unmatched. This CDR3 contains 13 residues. The CDR3 protein is CASTGQGGETQYF. The CDR3 bases are TGCGCCAGCACCGGACAGGGGGGAGAGACCCAGTACTTC. Using reference TRBV5-1 and TRBJ2-5 for the parts outside the CDR3, the full variable domain is KAGVTQTPRYLIKTRGQQVTLSCSPISGHRSVSWYQQTPGQGLQFLFEYFSETQRNKGNFPGRFSGRQFSNSRSEMNVSTLELGDSALYLCASTGQGGETQYFGPGTRLLVL.

This clonotype was detected ten times or more. The V call is TRBV6-1, the J call TRBJ2-7; perhaps TRBD1 as D (5 bases). Germline CDR1 is MNHNS and CDR2 is SASEGT. The V end lost 5 bases, the J end lost 4 bases, and 15 bases lay between the germline ends. The CDR3 is made up of 14 amino acids. CDR3 region: CASSSAGHSYEQYF. CDR3 nucleotide sequence: TGTGCCAGCAGTTCCGCAGGGCACAGTTACGAGCAGTACTTC.

The J gene is TRBJ2-1, the V gene TRBV12-3 or TRBV12-4; no clear D gene. The CDR3 is 16 residues long. V dropped 3 bases and J dropped 0 bases, with 12 bases sitting between them. Written as DNA, the CDR3 is TGTGCCAGCAGTTTGCCCTCGGCGAGCTCCTACAATGAGCAGTTCTTC. It yields the protein CASSLPSASSYNEQFF.

This clonotype has a count of ten or more. This sequence joins TRBV28 and TRBJ2-3; D is unclear. Germline CDR1 and CDR2: MDHEN and SYDVKM. The CDR3 loop spans 15 amino acids. Deletions cut 6 bases from V and 4 bases from J, with 17 bases between. The CDR3 spells CASSTRGDGADTQYF. CDR3 nucleotides: TGTGCCAGCAGCACCCGTGGGGATGGCGCAGATACGCAGTATTTT.

This clonotype showed up just a few times. The CDR3 loop is CASTPAGWSSNQPQHF. Here the CDR3 DNA reads TGTGCCAGTACCCCCGCAGGGTGGAGTAGCAATCAGCCCCAGCATTTT. The V and J genes are TRBV19 and TRBJ1-5; tentatively, D is TRBD1 (5 bases). Trimming shortened V by 7 bases and J by 0 bases, and 16 bases separated the two germline ends. CDR1 LNHDA and CDR2 SQIVND come from the germline V gene (reference sequence). This CDR3 spans 16 amino acids.

This clonotype was seen at least ten times. The chain couples TRBV13 to TRBJ2-1, with TRBD1 matching over 7 bases. The CDR3 is 15 residues long. Trimming cost V 2 bases and J 2 bases; bases outside gene matches: 3. Germline-derived CDR1 and CDR2 are PRHDT and FYEKMQ (reference sequence). CDR3 residues: CASSLRDRTYNEQFF. As DNA, the CDR3 is TGTGCCAGCAGCTTAAGGGACAGAACCTACAATGAGCAGTTCTTC.

This clonotype was seen repeatedly, ten times or more. V and J are TRBV7-9 and TRBJ2-3; TRBD2 aligns across 12 bases. Germline-derived CDR1 and CDR2 are SEHNR and FQNEAQ (reference sequence). Trimming cost V 6 bases and J 4 bases; bases outside gene matches: 17. The CDR3 length is 19 residues. This CDR3 is CASRPGTSGWKRSPDTQYF. CDR3 in DNA: TGTGCCAGCAGACCAGGGACTAGCGGGTGGAAACGAAGCCCAGATACGCAGTATTTT. The full variable domain, with the rest looked up from reference TRBV7-9 and TRBJ2-3, is DTGVSQNPRHKITKRGQNVTFRCDPISEHNRLYWYRQTLGQGPEFLTYFQNEAQLEKSRLLSDRFSAERPKGSFSTLEIQRTEQGDSAMYLCASRPGTSGWKRSPDTQYFGPGTRLTVL.

The chain links TRBV5-1 to TRBJ1-5; D unclear. Looked up from germline, CDR1 is SGHRS and CDR2 is YFSETQ. V was clipped by 0 bases and J by 7 bases, with 8 bases between them. The CDR3 is 13 residues long. CDR3 sequence (DNA): TGCGCCAGCAGCTTGGGCAGTGGCCAGCCCCAGCATTTT. Translation: CASSLGSGQPQHF. Drawing the rest from reference TRBV5-1 and TRBJ1-5, the complete variable domain is KAGVTQTPRYLIKTRGQQVTLSCSPISGHRSVSWYQQTPGQGLQFLFEYFSETQRNKGNFPGRFSGRQFSNSRSEMNVSTLELGDSALYLCASSLGSGQPQHFGDGTRLSIL.

As for this clonotype: The junction shows a germline mismatch at one end, possibly a read error. This chain links TRBV20-1 with TRBJ1-1, with 7 bases aligning to TRBD1. CDR1 is DFQATT, CDR2 SNEGSKA, per germline (reference sequence). CDR3 length: 12 residues. CDR3 bases: TGCAGTGCACGAGACAGGGACACTGAAGCTTCCTTT. As protein: CSARDRDTEASF.

The rearrangement uses TRBV4-3 and TRBJ2-4, with TRBD1 matching over 7 bases. Trimming took 3 bases from V and 8 from J; bases not matched to a gene: 10. Per the germline V gene, CDR1 is LGHNA and CDR2 is YSLEER. The CDR3 sequence is 15 residues long. CDR3 sequence reads: CASSQGTVMRDIQYF. CDR3 nucleotide sequence: TGCGCCAGCAGCCAGGGGACAGTTATGCGGGACATTCAGTACTTC.

The chain employs TRBV7-1 and TRBJ2-7, with D unclear. TRBV7-1 is recorded as an ORF, its role being uncertain. The CDR3 spans 15 residues. Trimming left V 3 bases short and J 1 base short, with 13 bases between. The CDR3 bases are TGTGCCAGCAGCTCCTGCGCACACCAGTCCTACGAGCAGTACTTC. Residues: CASSSCAHQSYEQYF.

This clonotype occurred many times. CDR3 coding DNA: TGTGCCAGCAGTTTAGGTGTCCGGAGAGCACTAGCCAAAAACATTCAGTACTTC. Its translation: CASSLGVRRALAKNIQYF. This chain joins TRBV27 and TRBJ2-4; unclear D gene. This CDR3 contains 18 residues. Trimming took 2 bases from V and 0 from J, leaving 17 bases between them. The V gene's germline CDR1 is MNHEY and CDR2 SMNVEV (reference sequence).

This clonotype was detected ten times or more. The rearrangement links TRBV12-3 or TRBV12-4 to TRBJ1-1, with TRBD1 as a possible D gene (5 bases). This CDR3 is 13 amino acids long. Trimming removed 10 bases at V and 0 bases at J, with 12 bases between. CDR3 amino acids: CANARTMNTEAFF. Here the CDR3 DNA reads TGTGCCAACGCCCGGACAATGAACACTGAAGCTTTCTTT.